Listed below are T cell receptor beta chains from one sample, sequenced in a study of control samples from healthy donors and cancer patients. Generated by immunoSEQ multiplex PCR, the TCRdb table keeps only in-frame clones and is missing some. The sample contains roughly 24,000 clones, around 86% of which appear only once. The sequenced sample was PBMCs. The receptors originated from a man in his 60s with colorectal cancer. CDR3s include the opening cysteine and the closing phenylalanine or tryptophan. Fields, in order: J gene, clone size, V gene, CDR3 protein. For some rows the clone size is stated as once, few or many, or as a class when expanded; others skip it.

TRBJ1-1 once TRBV30 CAWSVQGFSTEAFF
TRBJ2-2 NA TRBV7-9 CASSPLPTSTGELFF
TRBJ1-2 NA TRBV4-1 CASSQGVGLGYGYTF
TRBJ2-1 NA TRBV5-5 CASSEGEQFF
TRBJ1-2 NA TRBV18 CASSKTGTGNDGYTF
TRBJ1-1 NA TRBV3-1/TRBV3-2 CASSTGQGNTEAFF
TRBJ1-1 NA TRBV18 CASSVQGEGTEAFF
TRBJ2-1 once TRBV7-6 CASRYTLGQLYNEQFF
TRBJ2-1 NA TRBV3-1/TRBV3-2 CASSLWTSGGHEQFF
TRBJ2-2 NA TRBV10-2 CASSAGIAGELFF
TRBJ1-2 once TRBV24-1 CATSEPGPMYGYTF
TRBJ1-2 few TRBV29-1 CSTRGGSYGSYTF
TRBJ1-4 NA TRBV7-9 CASSLGQGLMERLFF
TRBJ2-5 NA TRBV7-8 CASSFAWTSGVETQYF
TRBJ1-6 NA TRBV6-5 CASSYMGTGDNSPLHF
TRBJ1-6 NA TRBV2 CASGRDRDNSPLHF
TRBJ2-3 NA TRBV7-2 CASSLGRSTDTQYF